The subject of this entry is one T cell receptor (beta chain). The CDR3 runs to 15 residues. V lost 5 bases and J lost 0, with 14 bases in between. Per germline, CDR1 MNHEY and CDR2 SVGEGT. Cohort allocation depended upon clinical history that participants reported. The record originates from a study of blood T cell repertoires in COVID-19. Study-wide context: Donors in Cohort 3 counted as recovered after two negative PCRs, clearance, or symptom resolution. Italy, Spain and the United States were the sources of the convalescent and acute COVID-19 samples.

In the original workflow: Amplification of reference gene primers provided the estimated nucleated cell counts. The data were produced by immunoSEQ multiplex PCR, yet TCRdb's version contains in-frame clones alone and is incomplete. V and J calls and clone size come straight from that table; D and trimming were deduced from the DNA. The sample yields under 300,000 clones, approximately 90% seen once. The sample was PBMCs or T cells enriched from blood (not recorded which). The chain links TRBV6-2 or TRBV6-3 to TRBJ2-7; TRBD2 might be the D (5 bases). The sequence was collected from an older woman in a cohort exposed to, infected with or recovered from COVID-19 (not recorded which). The CDR3 coding sequence is TGTGCCAGCAGTGGCCCCGGGATAAGCTCCTACGAGCAGTACTTC. Translation gives CASSGPGISSYEQYF.